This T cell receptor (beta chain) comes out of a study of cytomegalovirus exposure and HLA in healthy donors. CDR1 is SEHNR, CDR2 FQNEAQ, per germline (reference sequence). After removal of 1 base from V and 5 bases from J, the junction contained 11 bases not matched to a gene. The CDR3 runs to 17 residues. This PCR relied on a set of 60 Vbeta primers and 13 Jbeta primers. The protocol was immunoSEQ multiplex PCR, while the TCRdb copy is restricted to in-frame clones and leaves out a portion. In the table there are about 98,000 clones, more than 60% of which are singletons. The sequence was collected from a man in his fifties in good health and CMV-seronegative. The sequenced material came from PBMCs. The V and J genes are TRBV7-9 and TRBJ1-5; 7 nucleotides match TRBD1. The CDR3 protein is CASSLVPPTGADQPQHF. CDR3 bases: TGTGCCAGCAGCTTAGTCCCCCCCACAGGGGCCGATCAGCCCCAGCATTTT.